Shown below are 7 T cell receptor beta chains from a single sample sequenced in a study of T cell repertoires in aging, cancer and after chemotherapy. A mixed TRB-A/B primer pool amplified rearranged TRB by multiplex touch-down PCR. Via MiXCR, TCRdb re-called the multiplex PCR reads, giving one row per CDR3 protein. This table has about 1,500 distinct CDR3 sequences, around 49% appearing once. Amplification of TCR beta used genomic DNA extracted from peripheral blood. The sequenced material came from blood. These receptor sequences come from a human donor with a blood cancer.

This clonotype was counted a single time. The rearrangement uses TRBV19 and TRBJ1-5; possibly TRBD1 for D (5 bases). The germline V and J ends were trimmed by 1 base and 2 bases, with 24 bases remaining between them. Germline CDR1 LNHDA, CDR2 SQIVND (reference sequence). The CDR3 contains 20 residues. DNA for the CDR3: TGTGCCAGTAGTATAGGGCCCTTTAGGGGAAGACGAGTGGGCAATCAGCCCCAGCATTTT. Translation gives CASSIGPFRGRRVGNQPQHF.

In its sample, this clonotype is large. This chain joins TRBV30 and TRBJ2-2, with TRBD1 matching over 7 bases. Germline loops: CDR1 GTSNPN, CDR2 SVGIG (reference sequence). V lost 5 bases and J lost 5; bases outside the gene matches: 8. This CDR3 is 14 amino acids long. This chain's CDR3 is CAWLPGQTTGELFF. Written as DNA, the CDR3 is TGTGCCTGGTTACCGGGACAGACGACCGGGGAGCTGTTTTTT.

The V gene is TRBV6-5, the J gene TRBJ2-7; tentatively, D is TRBD1 (6 bases). Trimming cost V 4 bases and J 0 bases, with 13 bases left between them. Per the germline V gene, CDR1 is MNHEY and CDR2 is SVGAGI. The CDR3 length is 15 residues. In DNA, the CDR3 is TGTGCCAGCAGTTCCGGGACATACAACTCCTACGAGCAGTACTTC. Translated: CASSSGTYNSYEQYF.

The chain combines TRBV29-1 with TRBJ2-7; 10 bases agree with TRBD2. Per germline, CDR1 SQVTM and CDR2 ANQGSEA. The CDR3 has 13 amino acids. V was clipped by 6 bases and J by 4 bases; unmatched bases: 6. The CDR3 DNA sequence: TGCAGCGTGGAGGGGACTAGCGCTTACGAGCAGTACTTC. It specifies CSVEGTSAYEQYF.

Relative to its sample, this clonotype is large. The J gene is TRBJ1-5, the V gene TRBV30; the D is unclear. The CDR3 is 15 residues long. Trimming left V 0 bases short and J 1 base short, with 10 bases between. Germline CDR1 and CDR2: GTSNPN and SVGIG (reference sequence). CDR3 protein: CAWSVRAPSNQPQHF. CDR3 bases: TGTGCCTGGAGTGTACGGGCGCCGAGCAATCAGCCCCAGCATTTT.

By share, this clonotype ranks as large (0.1 to 1%). The CDR3 sequence: CASSITSGRSYEQYF. DNA for the CDR3: TGTGCCAGTAGTATAACTAGCGGGAGGTCCTACGAGCAGTACTTC. The chain is built from TRBV19 and TRBJ2-7; 12 nucleotides line up with TRBD2. Germline V CDR1 and CDR2: LNHDA, SQIVND (reference sequence). The CDR3 has 15 residues. The V gene end was trimmed by 2 bases and the J gene end by 1 base; junction bases not matched to a gene: 0. Using reference TRBV19 and TRBJ2-7 for the parts outside the CDR3, the full variable domain is DGGITQSPKYLFRKEGQNVTLSCEQNLNHDAMYWYRQDPGQGLRLIYYSQIVNDFQKGDIAEGYSVSREKKESFPLTVTSAQKNPTAFYLCASSITSGRSYEQYFGPGTRLTVT.

This clonotype ranks as medium-sized. The CDR3 protein is CASSLGQLSGANVLTF. The CDR3 region has the DNA TGCGCCAGCAGCTTGGGACAGCTCTCTGGGGCCAACGTCCTGACTTTC. The chain employs TRBV5-1 and TRBJ2-6; the D gene is possibly TRBD1 (5 bases). Trimming removed 0 bases at V and 0 bases at J, with 7 bases between. Germline CDR1 reads SGHRS; CDR2 reads YFSETQ. This CDR3 contains 16 residues. Complete variable domain (other parts from reference TRBV5-1 and TRBJ2-6): KAGVTQTPRYLIKTRGQQVTLSCSPISGHRSVSWYQQTPGQGLQFLFEYFSETQRNKGNFPGRFSGRQFSNSRSEMNVSTLELGDSALYLCASSLGQLSGANVLTFGAGSRLTVL.